The clone carrying this TCR beta chain was counted only a few times. Time point defined: patch test 3, about 24 weeks after DPC sensitization. Treatment described: therapeutic diphenylcyclopropenone sensitization with weekly scalp DPC. Methods used by the authors: Individual samples carried between roughly 23,224 and 700,000 TCRs, with around 96,000 as the median. TCRdb recomputed calls from the RACE reads with MiXCR, one row per CDR3 protein. The V and J calls were determined by TCRdb, not by the authors. This table has about 160,000 distinct CDR3 sequences, 25% to 35% appearing once. This entry comes from a study of human T cells and chemical hapten exposure. This CDR3 comprises 15 residues. V was clipped by 3 bases and J by 4 bases, with 15 bases between them. Germline V lookup: CDR1 SGHTA, CDR2 FQGNSA.

The chain combines TRBV7-2 with TRBJ2-5; D may be TRBD1 (5 bases). This specimen consisted of whole blood, obtained in connection with sensitization to the hapten diphenylcyclopropenone (DPC). The source of this sequence is a woman aged 18-29 years with alopecia areata. Some clones in this sample may be carry-over from other donors' samples. CDR3 DNA sequence: TGTGCCAGCAGCTTGCCGGCGGCAGGGCGAGAGACCCAGTACTTC. Amino acid sequence: CASSLPAAGRETQYF.